The 24 T cell receptor beta chains listed next were all sequenced from one sample in a study of T cells in Graves' hyperthyroidism and ophthalmopathy. The source material, RNA transcripts, was used to amplify TCR beta CDR3 regions. TCR CDR3 underwent first-round RT-PCR with the HTBI primer set. One entry per CDR3 protein results from TCRdb running MiXCR on the multiplex PCR reads. The data hold around 490,000 distinct CDR3 sequences, with nearly 20% observed a single time. Material: blood. These receptors all come from a man aged 35 to 55 with Graves' ophthalmopathy.

The chain employs TRBV19 and TRBJ1-2, with a possible D match to TRBD1 (5 bases). Trimming took off 6 bases at V and 6 bases at J, with 11 bases between the two ends. Germline V gene data show CDR1 as LNHDA and CDR2 as SQIVND (reference sequence). The CDR3 has 12 residues. The CDR3 DNA follows: TGTGCCAGTAGAGGGGAATTCAATGGCTACACCTTC. Its translation: CASRGEFNGYTF.

The chain joins TRBV7-3 to TRBJ2-5, with D possibly being TRBD1 or TRBD2 (5 bases each). The V end lost 5 bases, the J end lost 0 bases, and 13 bases lay between the germline ends. Looked up from germline, CDR1 is SGHTA and CDR2 is FQGTGA. The CDR3 loop spans 15 amino acids. CDR3 region: CASSPGARDQETQYF. DNA for the CDR3: TGTGCCAGCAGCCCCGGGGCCCGGGACCAAGAGACCCAGTACTTC. The full variable domain, in which reference TRBV7-3 and TRBJ2-5 provide the parts outside the CDR3, is GAGVSQTPSNKVTEKGKYVELRCDPISGHTALYWYRQSLGQGPEFLIYFQGTGAADDSGLPNDRFFAVRPEGSVSTLKIQRTERGDSAVYLCASSPGARDQETQYFGPGTRLLVL.

This clonotype was counted ten times or more. The J gene is TRBJ2-1, the V gene TRBV27; D unclear. The CDR3 consists of 16 residues. Germline CDR1 MNHEY, CDR2 SMNVEV (reference sequence). V gave up 3 bases and J gave up 2 bases, with 14 bases separating them. The CDR3 bases are TGTGCCAGCAGTTTGTCCGGACCCGCTACCTACAATGAGCAGTTCTTC. It encodes CASSLSGPATYNEQFF.

The chain has TRBV20-1 and TRBJ1-3; 8 bases map to TRBD1. The trim removed 2 bases at V and 4 bases at J, leaving 7 bases unmatched. The length of the CDR3 is 15 residues. Germline V lookup: CDR1 DFQATT, CDR2 SNEGSKA (reference sequence). This chain's CDR3 is CSARCSGTGGNTIYF. CDR3 coding DNA: TGCAGTGCTAGATGCTCCGGGACAGGAGGAAACACCATATATTTT.

This clonotype occurred many times. V and J are TRBV28 and TRBJ2-5; maybe TRBD1 (6 bases). V was shortened by 7 bases and J by 3 bases, with 18 bases between the two germline ends. CDR1 is MDHEN and CDR2 is SYDVKM in the germline V gene. The CDR3 is 15 residues long. DNA for the CDR3: TGTGCCAGCACCTCAGGGGCAGCCGGAGAAGAGACCCAGTACTTC. The encoded protein is CASTSGAAGEETQYF.

This clonotype was detected a few times. J is TRBJ2-5 and V is TRBV30; 8 bases align to TRBD1. With 2 bases clipped from V and 7 bases from J, the junction kept 3 bases outside the gene matches. Germline V gives CDR1 GTSNPN, CDR2 SVGIG (reference sequence). There are 12 residues in the CDR3. The DNA of the CDR3 is TGTGCCTGGAGTTTGGGACAGGTGACCCAGTACTTC. Translation: CAWSLGQVTQYF.

The chain has TRBV30 and TRBJ2-1, with 8 bases that match TRBD2. CDR3 length: 13 amino acids. Germline values: CDR1 GTSNPN, CDR2 SVGIG (reference sequence). V shed 1 base and J 9 bases; nucleotides not matched to a gene: 5. CDR3 bases: TGTGCCTGGAGTGGGATCGCGGGGGGTGAGCAGTTCTTC. This codes for CAWSGIAGGEQFF.

This chain connects TRBV4-1 to TRBJ1-1; 8 nucleotides align to TRBD1. The junction had 9 bases not matched to a gene; V was cut back by 3 bases and J by 3 bases. Germline assignment: CDR1 MGHRA and CDR2 YSYEKL. The CDR3 contains 16 residues. CDR3 DNA sequence: TGCGCCAGCAGCCATTCTCCCGGGACAGGTCACACTGAAGCTTTCTTT. Translating gives CASSHSPGTGHTEAFF.

V and J are TRBV4-2 and TRBJ2-5; 7 bases line up with TRBD1. The CDR3 contains 14 residues. Germline CDR1 reads LGHNA; CDR2 reads YNFKEQ. V lost 2 bases, J lost 5 bases, and 5 bases stayed unmatched. The CDR3 is CASSQSTGLETQYF. The CDR3 coding sequence is TGTGCCAGCAGCCAATCGACAGGGTTGGAGACCCAGTACTTC.

A few counts support this clonotype. The chain carries TRBV13 and TRBJ2-7, with 7 bases aligning to TRBD2. The CDR3 is 15 amino acids. CDR1 and CDR2 (germline): PRHDT, FYEKMQ (reference sequence). Germline trimming cut 3 bases from V and 7 bases from J; bases unmatched to any gene: 12. The CDR3 bases are TGTGCCAGCAGCTTCTCCCGGAGACTAGCAGTTGAGCAGTACTTC. As protein: CASSFSRRLAVEQYF. Looking up the rest from reference TRBV13 and TRBJ2-7 gives the full variable domain: AAGVIQSPRHLIKEKRETATLKCYPIPRHDTVYWYQQGPGQDPQFLISFYEKMQSDKGSIPDRFSAQQFSDYHSELNMSSLELGDSALYFCASSFSRRLAVEQYFGPGTRLTVT.

This clonotype has only a few counts. The chain links TRBV27 to TRBJ1-2; 9 bases align to TRBD1. The CDR3 loop spans 14 amino acids. The V and J ends lost 2 bases and 8 bases, in that order; junction bases with no gene match: 6. CDR1 MNHEY and CDR2 SMNVEV come from the germline V gene (reference sequence). The CDR3 here is CASSLGTGMQGYTF. CDR3 DNA sequence: TGTGCCAGCAGTTTAGGGACAGGGATGCAGGGCTACACCTTC.

This chain connects TRBV13 to TRBJ2-2, with unresolved D. The CDR3 totals 13 residues. Germline assignment: CDR1 PRHDT and CDR2 FYEKMQ (reference sequence). Trimming removed 0 bases from V and 9 bases from J, with 8 bases in between. The CDR3 DNA sequence: TGTGCCAGCAGCTTAGGACCTACTAGGGAGCTGTTTTTT. Its translation is CASSLGPTRELFF.

This clonotype has more than one count but fewer than ten. The rearrangement uses TRBV6-5 and TRBJ2-7; 7 bases fit TRBD1. This CDR3 is 18 amino acids long. The V and J ends lost 0 bases and 6 bases, in that order; junction bases with no gene match: 17. Germline V lookup: CDR1 MNHEY, CDR2 SVGAGI. The DNA for the CDR3 is TGTGCCAGCAGTTACTCGCCTAATTTCCGGGACAGTCCACCCGAGCAGTACTTC. This gives the protein CASSYSPNFRDSPPEQYF.

The rearrangement uses TRBV5-1 and TRBJ2-2, with 11 bases identical to TRBD1. V lost 5 bases and J lost 3; bases outside the gene matches: 3. Germline-derived CDR1 and CDR2 are SGHRS and YFSETQ. The CDR3 covers 15 residues. This CDR3 is CASRLGQGDTGELFF. In DNA, the CDR3 is TGCGCCAGCAGACTGGGACAGGGGGACACCGGGGAGCTGTTTTTT.

Many counts were recorded for this clonotype. The chain is built from TRBV30 and TRBJ2-2, with TRBD2 identical over 11 bases. The CDR3 totals 14 residues. V gave up 2 bases and J gave up 5 bases; unmatched junction bases: 1. Germline CDR1 reads GTSNPN; CDR2 reads SVGIG (reference sequence). The CDR3 region has the DNA TGTGCCTGGAGTTCTAGCGGGGGGACCGGGGAGCTGTTTTTT. Encoded protein: CAWSSSGGTGELFF.

This clonotype appeared many times. The rearrangement links TRBV7-2 to TRBJ2-7, with TRBD1 matching 9 bases. Trimming removed 1 base from V and 3 bases from J; junction bases left unmatched: 4. The CDR3 contains 15 residues. Germline V gene sequence: CDR1 SGHTA, CDR2 FQGNSA. In DNA form, the CDR3 reads TGTGCCAGCAGCTTAGACACAGGGGGCGTCTACGAGCAGTACTTC. It is translated as CASSLDTGGVYEQYF.

The rearrangement joins TRBV20-1 to TRBJ2-7; the D gene is possibly TRBD2 (6 bases). Deletions cut 0 bases from V and 6 bases from J, with 18 bases between. CDR3 size: 15 residues. Looked up from germline, CDR1 is DFQATT and CDR2 is SNEGSKA (reference sequence). As DNA, the CDR3 is TGCAGTGCTAGAGATTTAACTAGCATTGAACCCGAGCAGTACTTC. It yields the protein CSARDLTSIEPEQYF.

The chain combines TRBV6-2 or TRBV6-3 with TRBJ2-3; the match to TRBD2 covers 10 bases. This CDR3 has 16 residues. The V segment lost 6 bases and the J segment 0 bases; nucleotides outside the gene matches: 6. Germline V CDR1 and CDR2: MNHEY, SVGEGT. As DNA, the CDR3 is TGTGCCAGCAGCTGGAGGACTAGCGGTAGCACAGATACGCAGTATTTT. Encoded protein: CASSWRTSGSTDTQYF.

Worth noting for this clonotype: One end of the junction does not line up with germline, which may come from a read error. The rearrangement joins TRBV5-1 to TRBJ2-2; 9 nucleotides line up with TRBD2. Looked up from germline, CDR1 is SGHRS and CDR2 is YFSETQ. The CDR3 is 16 amino acids. CDR3 region: CASSLFASGNAGELFF. The DNA for the CDR3 is TGCGCCAGCAGCTTGTTTGCTAGCGGGAACGCCGGGGAGCTGTTTTTT.

This clonotype was seen at least ten times. The chain carries TRBV6-1 and TRBJ1-5; D perhaps matches TRBD1 (5 bases). Germline lookup yields CDR1 MNHNS and CDR2 SASEGT. The CDR3 has 13 amino acids. Between the trimmed V and J ends, which lost 3 bases and 6 bases, there was a span of 9 bases. CDR3 nucleotides: TGTGCCAGCAGTGAGTGGGGGGGTCAGCCCCAGCATTTT. This translates into CASSEWGGQPQHF.

The V gene is TRBV3-1, the J gene TRBJ2-3; D gene uncertain. Trimming pared 1 base from V and 2 bases from J, leaving 7 bases between. The CDR3 has 14 residues. CDR1 is LGHDT and CDR2 is YNNKEL in the germline V gene (reference sequence). The CDR3 DNA follows: TGTGCCAGCAGCCAAGGACGTACCACAGATACGCAGTATTTT. As protein: CASSQGRTTDTQYF.

The sample holds a few counts of this clonotype. The V and J genes are TRBV15 and TRBJ2-5; TRBD2 might be the D (7 bases). V was clipped by 8 bases and J by 5 bases, with 18 bases between them. Germline values: CDR1 LNHNV, CDR2 YYDKDF (reference sequence). This CDR3 spans 14 amino acids. The CDR3 DNA reads as TGTGCCACCCACCGGCAGGGGAGGGAGGAGACCCAGTACTTC. Its translation is CATHRQGREETQYF.

This clonotype was counted only a few times. J is TRBJ1-6 and V is TRBV19; D ambiguous. V gave up 6 bases and J gave up 7 bases, with 13 bases separating them. CDR3 length: 14 residues. From germline, CDR1 is LNHDA and CDR2 SQIVND (reference sequence). CDR3 protein: CASSPGSANSPLHF. The CDR3 nucleotides read TGTGCCAGTAGCCCCGGTTCCGCCAATTCACCCCTCCACTTT.

Ten or more counts support this clonotype. The V call is TRBV20-1, the J call TRBJ2-7; 11 nucleotides agree with TRBD2. Germline V gene data show CDR1 as DFQATT and CDR2 as SNEGSKA (reference sequence). Trimming took 5 bases from V and 0 from J; bases not matched to a gene: 3. CDR3 length equals 14 residues. The CDR3 loop reads CSAGTSGRSYEQYF. CDR3 in DNA: TGCAGTGCTGGGACTAGCGGACGCTCCTACGAGCAGTACTTC.